The 3 T cell receptor beta chains presented below share a single source sample, sequenced in a study of shared clonotypes between healthy human individuals. In the naive CD8 group, cells lacked CD45RO and were positively selected for CCR7, so terminally differentiated effector memory CD45RA+ cells were left out. Sequencing used immunoSEQ multiplex PCR; TCRdb keeps in-frame clones, though not all of them. The repertoire includes about 1,900,000 clones, approximately 94% of them detected once, and more than 0.95% sits in the top ten. The sample consisted of naive CD8+ T cells sorted from blood. These receptors were collected from a man aged 18 to 29 in good health.

The chain couples TRBV4-3 to TRBJ1-1; 8 bases match TRBD1. The V gene end was trimmed by 0 bases and the J gene end by 5 bases; junction bases not matched to a gene: 2. The V gene's germline CDR1 is LGHNA and CDR2 YSLEER. This CDR3 has 14 residues. In DNA form, the CDR3 reads TGCGCCAGCAGCCAAGAGGACAGGGAAACTGAAGCTTTCTTT. Translating gives CASSQEDRETEAFF.

The chain links TRBV6-5 to TRBJ2-7; D not resolved. The V gene's germline CDR1 is MNHEY and CDR2 SVGAGI. The CDR3 is 11 residues long. The V end was cut by 8 bases, the J end by 3 bases, with 8 bases between. CDR3 sequence reads: CASGLDYEQYF. CDR3 DNA sequence: TGTGCCAGCGGCCTAGACTACGAGCAGTACTTC.

The chain links TRBV27 to TRBJ1-2; 8 positions agree with TRBD1. Germline V gives CDR1 MNHEY, CDR2 SMNVEV (reference sequence). Unmatched junction bases numbered 2, after V lost 0 bases and J lost 2 bases. The CDR3 is 15 residues long. CDR3 nucleotide sequence: TGTGCCAGCAGTTTATCCTGGACAGGGAACTATGGCTACACCTTC. Protein: CASSLSWTGNYGYTF.